This TCR beta chain was obtained from a study of cytomegalovirus exposure and HLA in healthy donors. Both 60 Vbeta primers and 13 Jbeta primers went into the PCR. Clones were sequenced by immunoSEQ multiplex PCR, and TCRdb holds only the in-frame ones, with some missing. The sample yields 200,000 to 250,000 clones, under 80% seen once. The germline V gene has CDR1 SGHNT and CDR2 YYREEE (reference sequence). CDR3 length: 15 residues. The V segment lost 6 bases and the J segment 2 bases; nucleotides outside the gene matches: 7. About this clone itself: Antigen unknown.

Study observations and caveats: CMV serostatus was the only immune exposure information that was available.

The TCR was taken from a girl under 10 years old in good health and CMV-seronegative. Specimen: PBMCs. This chain connects TRBV5-4 to TRBJ2-3; 9 bases map to TRBD2. The CDR3 region is CASKGSGGHTDTQYF. CDR3 nucleotide sequence: TGTGCCAGCAAGGGGAGCGGGGGGCACACAGATACGCAGTATTTT.